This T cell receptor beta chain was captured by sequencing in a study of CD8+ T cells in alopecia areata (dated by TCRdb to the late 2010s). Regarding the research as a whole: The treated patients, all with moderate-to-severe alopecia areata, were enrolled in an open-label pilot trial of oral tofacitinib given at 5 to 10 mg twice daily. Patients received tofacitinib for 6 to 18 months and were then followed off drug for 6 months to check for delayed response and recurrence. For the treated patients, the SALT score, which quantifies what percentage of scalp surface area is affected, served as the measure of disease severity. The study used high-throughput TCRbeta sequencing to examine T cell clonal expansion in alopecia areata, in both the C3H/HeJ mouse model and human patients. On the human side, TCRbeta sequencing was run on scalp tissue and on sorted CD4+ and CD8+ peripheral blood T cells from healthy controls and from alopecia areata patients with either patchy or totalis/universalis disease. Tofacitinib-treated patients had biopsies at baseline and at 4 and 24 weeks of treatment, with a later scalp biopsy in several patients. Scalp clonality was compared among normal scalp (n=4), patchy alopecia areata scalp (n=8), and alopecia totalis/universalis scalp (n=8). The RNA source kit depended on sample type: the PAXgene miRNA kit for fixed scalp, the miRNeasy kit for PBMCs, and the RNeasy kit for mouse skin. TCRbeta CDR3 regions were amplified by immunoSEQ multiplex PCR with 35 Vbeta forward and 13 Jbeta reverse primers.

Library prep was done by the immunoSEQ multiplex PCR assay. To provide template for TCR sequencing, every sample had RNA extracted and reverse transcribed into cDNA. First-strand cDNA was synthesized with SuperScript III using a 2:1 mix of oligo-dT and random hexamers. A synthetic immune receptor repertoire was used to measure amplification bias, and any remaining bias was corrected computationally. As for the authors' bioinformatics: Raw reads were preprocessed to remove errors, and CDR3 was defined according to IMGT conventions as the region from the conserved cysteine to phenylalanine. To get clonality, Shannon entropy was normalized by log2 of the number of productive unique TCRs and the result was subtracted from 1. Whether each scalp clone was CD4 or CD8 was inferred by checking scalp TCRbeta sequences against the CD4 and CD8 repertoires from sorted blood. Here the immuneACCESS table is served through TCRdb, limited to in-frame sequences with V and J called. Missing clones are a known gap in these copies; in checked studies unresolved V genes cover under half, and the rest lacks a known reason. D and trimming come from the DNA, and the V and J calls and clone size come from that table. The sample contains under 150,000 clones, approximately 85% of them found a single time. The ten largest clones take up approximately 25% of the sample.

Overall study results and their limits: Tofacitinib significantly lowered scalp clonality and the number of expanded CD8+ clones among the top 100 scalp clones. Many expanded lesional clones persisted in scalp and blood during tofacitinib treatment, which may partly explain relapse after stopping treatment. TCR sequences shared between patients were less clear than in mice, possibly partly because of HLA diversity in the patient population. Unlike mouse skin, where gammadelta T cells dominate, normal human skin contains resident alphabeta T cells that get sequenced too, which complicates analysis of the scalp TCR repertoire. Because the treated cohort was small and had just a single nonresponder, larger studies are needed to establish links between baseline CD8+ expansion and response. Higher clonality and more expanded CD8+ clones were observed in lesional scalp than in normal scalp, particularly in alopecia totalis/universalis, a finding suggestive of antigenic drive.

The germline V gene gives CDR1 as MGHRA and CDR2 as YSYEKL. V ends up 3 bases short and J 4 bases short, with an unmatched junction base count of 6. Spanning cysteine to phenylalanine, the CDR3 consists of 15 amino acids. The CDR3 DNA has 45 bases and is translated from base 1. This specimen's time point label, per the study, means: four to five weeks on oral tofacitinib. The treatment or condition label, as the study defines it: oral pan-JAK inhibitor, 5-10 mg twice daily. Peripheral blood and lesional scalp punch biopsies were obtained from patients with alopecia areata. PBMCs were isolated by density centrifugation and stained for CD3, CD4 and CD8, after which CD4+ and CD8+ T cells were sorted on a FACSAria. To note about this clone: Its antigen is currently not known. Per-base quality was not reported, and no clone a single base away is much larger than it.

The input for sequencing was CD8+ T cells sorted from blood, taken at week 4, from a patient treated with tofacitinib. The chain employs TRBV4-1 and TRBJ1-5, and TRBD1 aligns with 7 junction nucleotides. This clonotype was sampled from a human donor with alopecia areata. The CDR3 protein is CASSHRQGDNQPQHF. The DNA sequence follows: TGCGCCAGCAGCCATCGACAGGGTGATAATCAGCCCCAGCATTTT.